This TCR beta chain was obtained from a study of shared clonotypes between healthy human individuals. CD45RO-negative, CCR7-positively selected cells formed the naive CD8 fraction, excluding terminally differentiated effector memory CD45RA+ cells. Study-wide findings and caveats: Unshared clonotypes carried lower generation probabilities than those common to all four donors.

Germline assignment: CDR1 MNHEY and CDR2 SMNVEV (reference sequence). The V gene lost 2 bases and the J gene lost 0 bases, with 8 bases spanning the gap. The CDR3 contains 14 residues. On this clone: Its antigen is as yet unknown.

TCRdb's table, derived via immunoSEQ multiplex PCR, lists solely in-frame clones and lacks some. The sample has about 2.1 million clones, 93% seen once; the top ten hold about 1.6%. The sample taken for sequencing was naive CD8+ T cells from PBMCs. J is TRBJ2-7 and V is TRBV27; unclear D gene. This TCR was recovered from a man younger than 35 in good health. Some clones in this sample may be carry-over from other donors' samples. CDR3 loop: CASSLLPNSYEQYF. Written as DNA, the CDR3 is TGTGCCAGCAGTTTACTCCCGAACTCCTACGAGCAGTACTTC.